In this sample, the clone carrying this T cell receptor beta chain turned up a few times. Source material for PBMCs was less than 12 ml fresh peripheral blood. TCR beta CDR3 regions were amplified from RNA. An initial round of RT-PCR targeting the TCR CDR3 relied on the HTBI primer set. A single record per CDR3 protein comes from TCRdb applying MiXCR to the multiplex PCR reads. Seen here are 600,000 to 850,000 distinct CDR3 sequences, roughly a sixth observed once, and the top ten hold approximately 15%. The data were taken from a study of T cells in Graves' hyperthyroidism and ophthalmopathy. Study-level background: Peripheral blood specimens were obtained at initial diagnosis, prior to any treatment.

V dropped 1 base and J dropped 0 bases, with 4 bases sitting between them. Per germline, CDR1 LGHDT and CDR2 YNNKEL (reference sequence). This CDR3 spans 15 amino acids. Source material: blood. V usage is TRBV3-1 and J usage is TRBJ2-6; D ambiguous. The TCR sequence derives from a woman aged 45-65 years with Graves' hyperthyroidism that later progressed to Graves' ophthalmopathy. The CDR3 loop is CASSQGNSGANVLTF. CDR3 nucleotide sequence: TGTGCCAGCAGCCAAGGCAACTCTGGGGCCAACGTCCTGACTTTC.